These 27 T cell receptor beta chains share one sample of origin, sequenced in a study of spatial heterogeneity in lung cancer. Study-wide points: Mutation counts in tumors were tracked by counts of expanded intratumoral alpha and beta TCRs.

Which antigens these TCRs recognize remains unknown. Via MiXCR, TCRdb re-called the 5' RACE reads, giving one row per CDR3 protein. The sample includes fewer than 6,000 distinct CDR3 sequences, 4.8% of them seen just once. Time point: sample taken at primary tumor resection. The sequenced sample was lung tumor tissue, obtained at surgery. The source of these receptors is a male donor with early-stage non-small cell lung cancer.

Note on this clonotype: A library made for alpha chains picked up this beta chain off target, so its size means little. The genes are TRBV5-5 and TRBJ2-2; TRBD2 is a possible D gene (5 bases). In germline, CDR1 is SGHKS, CDR2 YYEKEE (reference sequence). The V end lost 4 bases, the J end lost 6 bases, and 19 bases lay between the germline ends. The CDR3 is 16 amino acids. Written as DNA, the CDR3 is TGTGCCAGCAGCGCTCCGGGAACTTGGGTCGCCGGGGAGCTGTTTTTT. Protein product: CASSAPGTWVAGELFF.

This clonotype was seen ten or more times. This beta chain is an off-target read within a library intended for alpha chains, so its frequency means little. This rearrangement joins TRBV6-2 or TRBV6-3 to TRBJ2-2; TRBD1 matches 8 bases. With 2 bases clipped from V and 6 bases from J, the junction kept 11 bases outside the gene matches. Germline CDR1 MNHEY, CDR2 SVGEGT. The CDR3 has 17 amino acids. CDR3 bases: TGTGCCAGCAGTTACCCCCTCGAGGCAGGGGGCCCCGGGGAGCTGTTTTTT. It encodes CASSYPLEAGGPGELFF.

This clonotype was counted at least ten times. Since the library was made to target alpha chains, this beta chain is a stray read and its abundance is not meaningful. The rearrangement links TRBV28 to TRBJ1-5; D uncertain. There are 15 residues in the CDR3. The V gene's germline CDR1 is MDHEN and CDR2 SYDVKM. V lost 5 bases to trimming and J lost 4 bases, with 15 bases between them. CDR3 bases: TGTGCCAGCAGTCTGGGTCTGGAGGCAAATCAGCCCCAGCATTTT. Protein product: CASSLGLEANQPQHF. Full variable domain (remainder filled in from reference TRBV28 and TRBJ1-5): DVKVTQSSRYLVKRTGEKVFLECVQDMDHENMFWYRQDPGLGLRLIYFSYDVKMKEKGDIPEGYSVSREKKERFSLILESASTNQTSMYLCASSLGLEANQPQHFGDGTRLSIL.

This clonotype has at least ten counts. A library prepared for alpha chains yielded this beta chain as an off-target read; its size is of little meaning. The CDR3 sequence: CASRRTSGSLSPFF. The CDR3 bases are TGTGCCAGCAGGCGGACTAGCGGGAGCCTAAGTCCGTTCTTC. V usage is TRBV12-3 or TRBV12-4 and J usage is TRBJ2-1; 13 bases map to TRBD2. V gave up 6 bases and J gave up 15 bases; unmatched junction bases: 11. There are 14 residues in the CDR3.

This clonotype is medium-sized within its sample. This beta chain is a stray sequence in a library constructed for alpha chains; its clone size is not meaningful. This chain links TRBV5-4 with TRBJ1-6; 8 bases are a match to TRBD1. The trim removed 2 bases at V and 6 bases at J, leaving 4 bases unmatched. CDR1 is SGHNT and CDR2 is YYREEE in the germline V gene (reference sequence). This CDR3 spans 15 amino acids. The DNA for the CDR3 is TGTGCCAGCAGCTTTGACAGGGGAACTAATTCACCCCTCCACTTT. Translation: CASSFDRGTNSPLHF.

This clonotype was seen repeatedly, ten times or more. For a library built for alpha chains, this beta chain is a stray read; little rests on its size. The J gene is TRBJ2-5, the V gene TRBV4-3, with 12 bases identical to TRBD2. The CDR3 extends over 17 amino acids. V lost 4 bases to trimming and J lost 7 bases; unmatched junction nucleotides: 13. Germline V lookup: CDR1 LGHNA, CDR2 YSLEER. This chain's CDR3 is CASSPGTSGLRIATQYF. The CDR3 DNA is TGCGCCAGCAGCCCGGGGACTAGCGGGCTTCGCATCGCGACCCAGTACTTC.

This clonotype occurred many times. This beta chain is off target for a library built for alpha chains, so its abundance means little. In nucleotides, the CDR3 is TGTGCCAGTAGTATAGATCGGGGGCGGGGGCGACCTGGATACAATGAGCAGTTCTTC. Its translation is CASSIDRGRGRPGYNEQFF. This sequence joins TRBV19 and TRBJ2-1; maybe TRBD2 (7 bases). The germline V gene has CDR1 LNHDA and CDR2 SQIVND (reference sequence). This CDR3 comprises 19 residues. V lost 0 bases and J lost 4, with 22 bases in between.

The sample holds many counts of this clonotype. For a library built for alpha chains, this beta chain is a stray read; little rests on its size. The chain joins TRBV28 to TRBJ1-3; perhaps TRBD1 as D (5 bases). The CDR3 runs to 14 residues. V lost 5 bases and J lost 0, with 8 bases in between. In germline, CDR1 is MDHEN, CDR2 SYDVKM. The CDR3 sequence is CASSPGFSGNTIYF. CDR3 DNA: TGTGCCAGCAGTCCAGGGTTCTCTGGAAACACCATATATTTT.

By its share, this clonotype is medium-sized (0.01 to 0.1%). This beta chain is a stray read from a library made for alpha chains; its abundance is not meaningful. The chain employs TRBV11-2 and TRBJ1-6; D might be TRBD1 (5 bases). The CDR3 consists of 15 residues. V lost 5 bases to trimming and J lost 7 bases, with 15 bases between them. The germline V gene encodes CDR1 SGHAT and CDR2 FQNNGV. CDR3 DNA: TGTGCCAGCAGCCCCAGGGTAGAGGGCAATTCACCCCTCCACTTT. Translating it yields CASSPRVEGNSPLHF.

This clonotype was seen repeatedly, ten times or more. This beta chain represents an off-target read in a library built for alpha chains; its size is of limited meaning. This rearrangement joins TRBV12-3 or TRBV12-4 to TRBJ1-6; the D gene is possibly TRBD1 (5 bases). CDR3 length: 17 amino acids. Trimming cost V 8 bases and J 7 bases, with 24 bases left between them. DNA for the CDR3: TGTGCCAGCGCCCTCGGCAGTCGGGGCGCGGTGAATTCACCCCTCCACTTT. Protein: CASALGSRGAVNSPLHF.

At least ten counts were recorded for this clonotype. The library was prepared for alpha chains; this beta chain is a stray read, so its frequency means little. The rearrangement links TRBV20-1 to TRBJ1-1; a weak D match, TRBD1 (5 bases). Germline values: CDR1 DFQATT, CDR2 SNEGSKA (reference sequence). V gave up 2 bases and J gave up 3 bases, with 10 bases separating them. The CDR3 runs to 13 residues. In DNA, the CDR3 is TGCAGTGCTAGAAGGGGAAGGGACACTGAAGCTTTCTTT. As protein: CSARRGRDTEAFF.

In the case of this clonotype: The size of this beta chain means little, since it is a stray read in a library made for alpha chains. The J gene is TRBJ2-4, the V gene TRBV20-1, with a possible D match to TRBD2 (5 bases). Looked up from germline, CDR1 is DFQATT and CDR2 is SNEGSKA (reference sequence). V shed 6 bases and J shed 0 bases, with 9 bases lying between them. The CDR3 has 13 residues. The chain's CDR3 is CSASGVAKNIQYF. The CDR3 coding sequence is TGCAGTGCAAGCGGTGTAGCCAAAAACATTCAGTACTTC.

This clonotype is deemed medium-sized. This beta chain lies outside the target of a library built for alpha chains; its clone size means little. The genes are TRBV12-5 and TRBJ2-7, with 8 bases identical to TRBD1. The CDR3 spans 16 residues. Trimming cost V 4 bases and J 4 bases; bases outside gene matches: 12. Germline assignment: CDR1 LGHNT and CDR2 FRNRAP. The CDR3 loop is CASGSQTGESLYEQYF. The DNA for the CDR3 is TGTGCTAGTGGTTCGCAGACAGGGGAGAGTCTTTACGAGCAGTACTTC.

There are many counts of this clonotype. This beta chain appears as a stray read in a library generated for alpha chains; its size is not informative. The genes are TRBV4-2 and TRBJ2-4; D perhaps matches TRBD1 (6 bases). This CDR3 contains 16 residues. Trimming left V 7 bases short and J 4 bases short, with 20 bases between. Germline CDR1 and CDR2: LGHNA and YNFKEQ. The CDR3 DNA reads TGTGCCAGCACCCCGACAGGCGCCGACGGGAAAAACATTCAGTACTTC. Translating it yields CASTPTGADGKNIQYF.

This clonotype was counted many times. The library was prepared for alpha chains; this beta chain is a stray read, so its frequency means little. The gene calls are TRBV15 and TRBJ2-7; D may match TRBD1 or TRBD2 (5 bases each). Trimming took off 0 bases at V and 6 bases at J, with 12 bases between the two ends. This CDR3 has 14 residues. Germline-derived CDR1 and CDR2 are LNHNV and YYDKDF (reference sequence). CDR3 region: CATSRDRGPSEQYF. In DNA form, the CDR3 reads TGTGCCACCAGCAGAGATCGGGGACCCAGCGAGCAGTACTTC. Full variable domain (remainder filled in from reference TRBV15 and TRBJ2-7): DAMVIQNPRYQVTQFGKPVTLSCSQTLNHNVMYWYQQKSSQAPKLLFHYYDKDFNNEADTPDNFQSRRPNTSFCFLDIRSPGLGDTAMYLCATSRDRGPSEQYFGPGTRLTVT.

This clonotype was detected ten times or more. A library prepared for alpha chains yielded this beta chain as an off-target read; its size is of little meaning. This chain connects TRBV11-2 to TRBJ2-2; 7 nucleotides match TRBD1. There are 17 residues in the CDR3. The V and J ends lost 6 bases and 1 base, in that order; junction bases with no gene match: 11. Germline V lookup: CDR1 SGHAT, CDR2 FQNNGV. CDR3 DNA sequence: TGTGCCAGCAGTTACCCCGGGACAGCGAAGAACACCGGGGAGCTGTTTTTT. Amino acids: CASSYPGTAKNTGELFF.

This clonotype qualifies as medium-sized (0.01 to 0.1%). The library was built for alpha chains, so this beta chain is an off-target read and its size means little. The gene calls are TRBV7-2 and TRBJ1-2; 7 bases line up with TRBD1. Germline V CDR1 and CDR2: SGHTA, FQGNSA. CDR3 length equals 14 residues. V lost 5 bases to trimming and J lost 3 bases; unmatched junction nucleotides: 6. CDR3 DNA sequence: TGTGCCAGCAGCACAGGGGTGGGGTACTATGGCTACACCTTC. It specifies CASSTGVGYYGYTF.

At least ten counts were recorded for this clonotype. This beta chain is a stray sequence in a library constructed for alpha chains; its clone size is not meaningful. J is TRBJ1-1 and V is TRBV3-1; the match to TRBD1 covers 12 bases. CDR3 length: 17 residues. V lost 0 bases, J lost 2 bases, and 4 bases stayed unmatched. The germline V gene has CDR1 LGHDT and CDR2 YNNKEL (reference sequence). As DNA, the CDR3 is TGTGCCAGCAGCCAAGAAAGGGACAGGGGGCTTAACACTGAAGCTTTCTTT. Its protein is CASSQERDRGLNTEAFF.

This clonotype is labeled as medium-sized. This beta chain represents an off-target read in a library built for alpha chains; its size is of limited meaning. V gene TRBV7-9 combines with J gene TRBJ1-1; D gene ambiguous. The V end lost 5 bases, the J end lost 5 bases, and 12 bases lay between the germline ends. The germline gives CDR1 SEHNR, CDR2 FQNEAQ (reference sequence). The CDR3 is 13 amino acids. DNA for the CDR3: TGTGCCAGCAGCCTCGTGGAGGTTACTGAAGCTTTCTTT. Translated, it gives CASSLVEVTEAFF.

This clonotype has ten or more counts. The size of this beta chain means little, since it is a stray read in a library made for alpha chains. The chain joins TRBV4-1 to TRBJ2-1; 10 positions agree with TRBD2. CDR1 is MGHRA, CDR2 YSYEKL, per germline. V gave up 3 bases and J gave up 2 bases; unmatched junction bases: 7. This CDR3 contains 17 residues. CDR3 residues: CASSHTSGGDPYNEQFF. In nucleotides, the CDR3 is TGCGCCAGCAGCCACACGAGCGGGGGGGACCCCTACAATGAGCAGTTCTTC.

This clonotype turned up a few times. Because the library targeted alpha chains, this beta chain is an off-target read whose size means little. The genes are TRBV15 and TRBJ2-3, with D possibly being TRBD1 (5 bases). Trimming removed 3 bases at V and 2 bases at J, with 12 bases between. CDR3 length: 15 residues. Germline V gene lookup returns CDR1 LNHNV and CDR2 YYDKDF (reference sequence). This CDR3 reads CATSREQAYTDTQYF. The CDR3 region has the DNA TGTGCCACCAGCAGGGAACAGGCCTACACAGATACGCAGTATTTT.

This clonotype was observed a handful of times. Little can be read into the size of this beta chain, an off-target read in a library designed for alpha chains. The chain has TRBV23-1 and TRBJ2-1, with D tentatively TRBD1 (6 bases). TRBV23-1 is reported as an ORF; its role is uncertain. V was cut by 2 bases and J by 4 bases, with 21 bases left in between. The CDR3 has 18 amino acids. Here the CDR3 reads CASSQITGPGLSYNEQFF. The CDR3 nucleotides read TGCGCCAGCAGTCAAATTACAGGGCCGGGATTGAGTTACAATGAGCAGTTCTTC.

A note on this clonotype: A library made for alpha chains picked up this beta chain off target, so its size means little. The chain uses TRBV24-1 and TRBJ2-1; D remains ambiguous. Trimming cost V 4 bases and J 0 bases, with 15 bases left between them. This CDR3 comprises 17 residues. CDR1 is KGHDR, CDR2 SFDVKD, per germline. The CDR3 DNA sequence: TGTGCCACCAGTGACCCCGACGACACACACTCCTACAATGAGCAGTTCTTC. Amino acids: CATSDPDDTHSYNEQFF.

This clonotype was seen repeatedly, ten times or more. This beta chain is a stray read from a library made for alpha chains; its abundance is not meaningful. The chain couples TRBV27 to TRBJ1-5; the D is unclear. Germline CDR1 MNHEY, CDR2 SMNVEV (reference sequence). This CDR3 region has 15 residues. V was shortened by 0 bases and J by 7 bases, with 13 bases between the two germline ends. CDR3 sequence: CASSLSLGLEQPQHF. DNA of the CDR3: TGTGCCAGCAGTTTATCGTTAGGGCTGGAGCAGCCCCAGCATTTT.

Concerning this clonotype itself: In a library made to pick up alpha chains, this beta chain is a stray read with a size that means little. The V call is TRBV21-1, the J call TRBJ1-5; the table gives TRBD1 as D, unverified against the DNA. TRBV21-1 is reported as a pseudogene. The CDR3 covers 19 residues. In DNA, the CDR3 is TGTGCCAGCAGCAAGATCTGGACAGGGGGCGCAAAGGTCAACCAGCCCCAGCATTTT. Protein product: CASSKIWTGGAKVNQPQHF.

This clonotype is categorized as medium-sized (0.01 to 0.1%). This beta chain is an off-target read within a library intended for alpha chains, so its frequency means little. V and J are TRBV5-1 and TRBJ1-1; 11 bases are a match to TRBD1. The germline CDR1 and CDR2 sequences are SGHRS and YFSETQ. Trimming removed 4 bases from V and 5 bases from J; junction bases left unmatched: 4. The CDR3 totals 14 residues. The DNA of the CDR3 is TGCGCCAGCAGCCAAGGACAGGGGGCGACTGAAGCTTTCTTT. This codes for CASSQGQGATEAFF. The full variable domain, completed using reference TRBV5-1 and TRBJ1-1, is KAGVTQTPRYLIKTRGQQVTLSCSPISGHRSVSWYQQTPGQGLQFLFEYFSETQRNKGNFPGRFSGRQFSNSRSEMNVSTLELGDSALYLCASSQGQGATEAFFGQGTRLTVV.

Of note for this clonotype: A library prepared for alpha chains yielded this beta chain as an off-target read; its size is of little meaning. As DNA, the CDR3 is TGTGCCAGCAGCTTGGTGGCGGGGGACCTCGGGGAGACCCAGTACTTC. It yields the protein CASSLVAGDLGETQYF. The V and J genes are TRBV5-4 and TRBJ2-5; 7 nucleotides align to TRBD2. CDR1 and CDR2 (germline): SGHNT, YYREEE (reference sequence). The CDR3 totals 16 residues. V lost 0 bases to trimming and J lost 5 bases; unmatched junction nucleotides: 10.